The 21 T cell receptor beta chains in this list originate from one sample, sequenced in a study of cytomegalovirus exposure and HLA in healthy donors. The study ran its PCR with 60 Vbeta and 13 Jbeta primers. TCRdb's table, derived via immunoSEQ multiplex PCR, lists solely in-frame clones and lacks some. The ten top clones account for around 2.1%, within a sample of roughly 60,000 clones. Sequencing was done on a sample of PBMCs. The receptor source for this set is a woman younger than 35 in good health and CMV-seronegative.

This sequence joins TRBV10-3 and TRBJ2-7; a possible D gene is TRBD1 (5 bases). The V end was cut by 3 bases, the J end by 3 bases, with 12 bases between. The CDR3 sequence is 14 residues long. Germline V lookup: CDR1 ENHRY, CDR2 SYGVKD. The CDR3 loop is CAISDQGIGYEQYF. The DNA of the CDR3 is TGTGCCATCAGTGACCAGGGAATCGGCTACGAGCAGTACTTC.

The CDR3 loop reads CATNFGGSNEKLFF. The CDR3 nucleotides read TGTGCCACCAACTTCGGAGGCTCTAATGAAAAACTGTTTTTT. The chain joins TRBV15 to TRBJ1-4; D is uncertain. V lost 7 bases, J lost 3 bases, and 12 bases lay in between. The CDR3 extends over 14 amino acids. Germline loops: CDR1 LNHNV, CDR2 YYDKDF (reference sequence).

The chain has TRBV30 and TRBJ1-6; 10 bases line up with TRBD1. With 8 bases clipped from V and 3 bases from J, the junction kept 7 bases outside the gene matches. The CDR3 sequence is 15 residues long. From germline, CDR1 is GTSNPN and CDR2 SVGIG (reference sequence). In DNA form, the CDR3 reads TGTGCCGCGGGACAGGGGAGCTACTATAATTCACCCCTCCACTTT. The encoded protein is CAAGQGSYYNSPLHF.

Here the CDR3 DNA reads TGTGCCAGCAGCCAAACAGGACTAGCCAGCACAGATACGCAGTATTTT. The encoded protein is CASSQTGLASTDTQYF. The gene calls are TRBV4-2 and TRBJ2-3, with TRBD2 matching 8 bases. The V gene end was trimmed by 2 bases and the J gene end by 0 bases; junction bases not matched to a gene: 4. CDR1 is LGHNA and CDR2 is YNFKEQ in the germline V gene. CDR3 length equals 16 residues.

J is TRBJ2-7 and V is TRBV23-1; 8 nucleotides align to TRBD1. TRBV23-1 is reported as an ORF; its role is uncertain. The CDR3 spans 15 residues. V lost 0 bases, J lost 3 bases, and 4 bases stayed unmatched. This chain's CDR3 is CASSQSGTGGYEQYF. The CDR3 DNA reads TGCGCCAGCAGTCAATCGGGGACAGGTGGCTACGAGCAGTACTTC.

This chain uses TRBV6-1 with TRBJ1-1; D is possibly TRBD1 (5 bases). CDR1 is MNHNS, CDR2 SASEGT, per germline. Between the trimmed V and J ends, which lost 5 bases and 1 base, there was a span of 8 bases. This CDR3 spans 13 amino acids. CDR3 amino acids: CASSFRGNTEAFF. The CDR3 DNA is TGTGCCAGCAGTTTTAGGGGGAACACTGAAGCTTTCTTT.

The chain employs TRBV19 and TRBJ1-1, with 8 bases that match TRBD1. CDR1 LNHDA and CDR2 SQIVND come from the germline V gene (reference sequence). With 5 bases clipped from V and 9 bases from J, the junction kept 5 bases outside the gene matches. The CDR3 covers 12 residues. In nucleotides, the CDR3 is TGTGCCAGTAGTCCCCGGACAGGGAAAGCTTTCTTT. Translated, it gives CASSPRTGKAFF.

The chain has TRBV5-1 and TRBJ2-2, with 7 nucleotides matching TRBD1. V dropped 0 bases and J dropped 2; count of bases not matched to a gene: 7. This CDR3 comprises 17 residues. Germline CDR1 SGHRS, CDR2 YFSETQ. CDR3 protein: CASSLGAQGSNTGELFF. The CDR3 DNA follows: TGCGCCAGCAGCTTGGGGGCACAGGGGAGCAACACCGGGGAGCTGTTTTTT.

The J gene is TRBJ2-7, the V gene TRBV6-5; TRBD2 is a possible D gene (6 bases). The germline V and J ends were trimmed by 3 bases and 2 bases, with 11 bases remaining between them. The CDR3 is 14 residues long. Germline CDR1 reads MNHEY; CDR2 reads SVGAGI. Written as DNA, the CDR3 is TGTGCCAGCAGTTATTACGGGGGAGCCTACGAGCAGTACTTC. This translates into CASSYYGGAYEQYF.

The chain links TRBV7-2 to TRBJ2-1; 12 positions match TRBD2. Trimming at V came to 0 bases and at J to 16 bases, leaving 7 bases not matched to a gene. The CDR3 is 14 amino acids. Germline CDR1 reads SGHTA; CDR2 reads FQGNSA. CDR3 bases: TGTGCCAGCAGCTTAGCGCTACTAGCGGGAGGACCATTCTTC. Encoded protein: CASSLALLAGGPFF.

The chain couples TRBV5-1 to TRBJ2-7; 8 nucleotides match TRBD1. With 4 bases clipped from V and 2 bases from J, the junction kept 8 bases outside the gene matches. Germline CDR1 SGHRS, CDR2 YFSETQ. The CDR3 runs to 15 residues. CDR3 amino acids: CASSTGTGKPYEQYF. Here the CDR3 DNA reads TGCGCCAGCAGCACCGGGACAGGAAAACCCTACGAGCAGTACTTC.

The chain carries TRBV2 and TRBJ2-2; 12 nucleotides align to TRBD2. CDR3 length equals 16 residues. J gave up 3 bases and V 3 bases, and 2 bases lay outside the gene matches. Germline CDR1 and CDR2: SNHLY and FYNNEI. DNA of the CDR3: TGTGCCAGCAGTGATCTAGCGGGGGGGTACACCGGGGAGCTGTTTTTT. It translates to CASSDLAGGYTGELFF.

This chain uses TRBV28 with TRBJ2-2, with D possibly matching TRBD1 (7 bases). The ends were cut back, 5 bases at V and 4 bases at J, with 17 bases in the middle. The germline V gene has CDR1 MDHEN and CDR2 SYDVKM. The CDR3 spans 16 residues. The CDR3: CASSKTGMGLTGELFF. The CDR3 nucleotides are TGTGCCAGCAGTAAGACAGGGATGGGACTCACCGGGGAGCTGTTTTTT.

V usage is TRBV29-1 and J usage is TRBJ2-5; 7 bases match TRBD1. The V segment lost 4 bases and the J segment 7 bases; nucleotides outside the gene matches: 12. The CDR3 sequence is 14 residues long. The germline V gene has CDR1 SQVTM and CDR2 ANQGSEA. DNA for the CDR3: TGCAGCGTTGGAAGATCGACAGGGAAGGGGACCCAGTACTTC. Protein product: CSVGRSTGKGTQYF. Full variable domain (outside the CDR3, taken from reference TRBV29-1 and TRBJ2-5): SAVISQKPSRDICQRGTSLTIQCQVDSQVTMMFWYRQQPGQSLTLIATANQGSEATYESGFVIDKFPISRPNLTFSTLTVSNMSPEDSSIYLCSVGRSTGKGTQYFGPGTRLLVL.

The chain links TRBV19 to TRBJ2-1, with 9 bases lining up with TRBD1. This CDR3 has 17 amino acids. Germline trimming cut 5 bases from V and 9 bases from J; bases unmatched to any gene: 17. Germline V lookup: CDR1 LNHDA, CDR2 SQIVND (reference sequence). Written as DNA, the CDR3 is TGTGCCAGTAGTCCCATGGGACAGGGAGGTAGGTTCGGTGAGCAGTTCTTC. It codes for CASSPMGQGGRFGEQFF.

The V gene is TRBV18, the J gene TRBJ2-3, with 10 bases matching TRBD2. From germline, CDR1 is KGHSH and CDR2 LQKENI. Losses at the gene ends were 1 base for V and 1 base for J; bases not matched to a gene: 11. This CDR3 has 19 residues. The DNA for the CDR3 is TGTGCCAGCTCACCACGTTACAGCGGGGGGGCCGGTGGCACAGATACGCAGTATTTT. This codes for CASSPRYSGGAGGTDTQYF. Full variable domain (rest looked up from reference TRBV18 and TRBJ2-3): NAGVMQNPRHLVRRRGQEARLRCSPMKGHSHVYWYRQLPEEGLKFMVYLQKENIIDESGMPKERFSAEFPKEGPSILRIQQVVRGDSAAYFCASSPRYSGGAGGTDTQYFGPGTRLTVL.

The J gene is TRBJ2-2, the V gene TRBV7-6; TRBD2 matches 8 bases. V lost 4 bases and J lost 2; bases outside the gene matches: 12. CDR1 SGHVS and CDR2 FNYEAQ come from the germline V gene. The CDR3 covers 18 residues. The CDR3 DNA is TGTGCCAGCAGCTCACCTTACCGGGGGGGCTCTAACACCGGGGAGCTGTTTTTT. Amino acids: CASSSPYRGGSNTGELFF.

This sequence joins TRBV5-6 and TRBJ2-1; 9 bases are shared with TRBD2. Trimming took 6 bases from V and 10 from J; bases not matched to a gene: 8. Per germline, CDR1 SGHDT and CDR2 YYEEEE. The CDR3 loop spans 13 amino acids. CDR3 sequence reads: CASINSGSGEQFF. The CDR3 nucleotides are TGTGCCAGCATTAATAGCGGGAGTGGGGAGCAGTTCTTC. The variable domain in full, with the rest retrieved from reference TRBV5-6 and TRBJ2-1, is DAGVTQSPTHLIKTRGQQVTLRCSPKSGHDTVSWYQQALGQGPQFIFQYYEEEERQRGNFPDRFSGHQFPNYSSELNVNALLLGDSALYLCASINSGSGEQFFGPGTRLTVL.

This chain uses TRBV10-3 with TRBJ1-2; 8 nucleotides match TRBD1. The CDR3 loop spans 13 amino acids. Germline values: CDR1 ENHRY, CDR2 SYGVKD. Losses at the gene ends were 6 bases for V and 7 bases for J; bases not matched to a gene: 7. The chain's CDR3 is CAISVDREGGYTF. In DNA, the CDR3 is TGTGCCATCAGCGTGGACAGGGAGGGTGGCTACACCTTC.

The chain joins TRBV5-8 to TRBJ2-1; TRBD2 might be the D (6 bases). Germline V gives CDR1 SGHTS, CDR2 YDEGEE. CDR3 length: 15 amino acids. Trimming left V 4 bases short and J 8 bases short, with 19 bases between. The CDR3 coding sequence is TGTGCCAGCAGCCACCTTGGTGGGGGGTTGGATGAGCAGTTCTTC. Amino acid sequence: CASSHLGGGLDEQFF.

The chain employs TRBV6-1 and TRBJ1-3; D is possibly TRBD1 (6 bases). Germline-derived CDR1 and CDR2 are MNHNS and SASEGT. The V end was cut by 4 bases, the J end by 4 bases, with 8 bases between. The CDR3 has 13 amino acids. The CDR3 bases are TGTGCCAGCAGTGGCCAGGGGGGAAACACCATATATTTT. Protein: CASSGQGGNTIYF.